These 24 T cell receptor beta chains were all obtained from the same sample, sequenced in a study of T cells in Graves' hyperthyroidism and ophthalmopathy. Amplification of TCR beta CDR3 regions was performed using RNA transcripts as template. The HTBI primer set drove a first-round RT-PCR of the TCR CDR3. TCRdb used MiXCR to reprocess the multiplex PCR reads, holding one entry per CDR3 protein. The repertoire holds roughly 710,000 distinct CDR3 sequences, with 30% to 40% as singletons. The sample was blood. The receptors stem from a woman aged 40 to 50 with Graves' hyperthyroidism.

This sequence joins TRBV29-1 and TRBJ1-2, with D perhaps matching TRBD1 (6 bases). The germline V gene has CDR1 SQVTM and CDR2 ANQGSEA. V was pared by 7 bases and J by 4 bases, with 19 bases between. The CDR3 covers 14 residues. The CDR3 DNA follows: TGCAGCGCTCAGAAACGGGGGGCTGGCTATGGCTACACCTTC. This codes for CSAQKRGAGYGYTF.

In this sample, this clonotype turned up many times. The chain uses TRBV10-3 and TRBJ1-1; 8 bases are shared with TRBD1. The CDR3 has 14 residues. From germline, CDR1 is ENHRY and CDR2 SYGVKD. Trimming at V came to 3 bases and at J to 1 base, leaving 1 base not matched to a gene. The CDR3: CAISEGTGNTEAFF. The CDR3 DNA sequence: TGTGCCATCAGTGAAGGGACAGGGAACACTGAAGCTTTCTTT.

V usage is TRBV6-5 and J usage is TRBJ2-7; possible D gene TRBD1, 5 bases. The germline V and J ends were trimmed by 4 bases and 6 bases, with 16 bases remaining between them. The germline gives CDR1 MNHEY, CDR2 SVGAGI. This CDR3 contains 14 residues. CDR3 region: CASSLQGSTSEQYF. CDR3 nucleotides: TGTGCCAGCAGTTTGCAGGGTTCTACGAGCGAGCAGTACTTC.

The chain links TRBV5-1 to TRBJ1-5; D is unresolved. Germline CDR1 SGHRS, CDR2 YFSETQ. The CDR3 spans 15 residues. Deletions cut 0 bases from V and 5 bases from J, with 12 bases between. The CDR3 protein is CASSLGGDNYQPQHF. CDR3 sequence (DNA): TGCGCCAGCAGCTTGGGTGGCGATAACTATCAGCCCCAGCATTTT.

The sample holds many counts of this clonotype. The gene calls are TRBV5-1 and TRBJ1-2; a weak D match, TRBD1 (6 bases). Germline V gene sequence: CDR1 SGHRS, CDR2 YFSETQ. V was cut by 1 base and J by 6 bases, with 13 bases left in between. The CDR3 has 14 amino acids. Here the CDR3 reads CASSLLVQGNGYTF. As DNA, the CDR3 is TGCGCCAGCAGCTTGTTGGTACAGGGTAATGGCTACACCTTC.

This clonotype was counted only a few times. The chain employs TRBV6-5 and TRBJ1-1; D is undetermined. V was trimmed by 2 bases and J by 0 bases, leaving 10 bases between them. The CDR3 covers 15 residues. Germline CDR1 MNHEY, CDR2 SVGAGI. In DNA form, the CDR3 reads TGTGCCAGCAGTTACGGATCAGATTTGAACACTGAAGCTTTCTTT. This gives the protein CASSYGSDLNTEAFF.

The chain uses TRBV4-3 and TRBJ1-2; D unclear. Per germline, CDR1 LGHNA and CDR2 YSLEER. V gave up 4 bases and J gave up 3 bases, with 15 bases separating them. The CDR3 extends over 15 amino acids. In nucleotides, the CDR3 is TGCGCCAGCAGCCCACACAACCCTTCCGACTATGGCTACACCTTC. Translation gives CASSPHNPSDYGYTF.

J is TRBJ2-5 and V is TRBV4-1; perhaps TRBD1 as D (5 bases). This CDR3 has 15 amino acids. CDR1 and CDR2 from the germline V gene are MGHRA and YSYEKL. Trimming cost V 0 bases and J 3 bases, with 11 bases left between them. In DNA form, the CDR3 reads TGCGCCAGCAGCCAAGACGCCAGGGTTGAAGAGACCCAGTACTTC. It specifies CASSQDARVEETQYF.

In this sample, this clonotype turned up a few times. The chain has TRBV20-1 and TRBJ2-7; D ambiguous. This CDR3 comprises 15 residues. The germline V and J ends were trimmed by 0 bases and 2 bases, with 14 bases remaining between them. Germline V gene sequence: CDR1 DFQATT, CDR2 SNEGSKA (reference sequence). CDR3 DNA: TGCAGTGCTAGAGATTTCAAGGACCACACCTACGAGCAGTACTTC. Amino acid sequence: CSARDFKDHTYEQYF.

This clonotype was seen ten or more times. The chain uses TRBV2 and TRBJ1-1; D not resolved. Trimming left V 1 base short and J 3 bases short, with 15 bases between. This CDR3 has 16 amino acids. Per germline, CDR1 SNHLY and CDR2 FYNNEI. The chain's CDR3 is CASSEGLHREHTEAFF. The DNA for the CDR3 is TGTGCCAGCAGTGAAGGATTACACCGGGAGCACACTGAAGCTTTCTTT.

The gene calls are TRBV5-4 and TRBJ1-5; no clear D gene. The V end was cut by 4 bases, the J end by 5 bases, with 10 bases between. In germline, CDR1 is SGHNT, CDR2 YYREEE (reference sequence). This CDR3 is 13 amino acids long. In DNA, the CDR3 is TGTGCCAGCAGCCGACCGGGTCATCAGCCCCAGCATTTT. This codes for CASSRPGHQPQHF.

With regard to this clonotype: Just one base apart from a much larger clone, this may be a read error. This chain joins TRBV7-9 and TRBJ1-1; D not resolved. The CDR3 has 11 residues. From germline, CDR1 is SEHNR and CDR2 FQNEAQ (reference sequence). V was trimmed by 1 base and J by 10 bases, leaving 7 bases between them. CDR3 in DNA: TGTGCCAGCAGCTTAGAAGGGTTAGCTTTCTTT. It codes for CASSLEGLAFF.

About this clonotype itself: An end of the junction differs from the germline gene, which may be a read error. The chain joins TRBV24-1 to TRBJ2-7, with 7 bases fitting TRBD1. The CDR3 is 17 amino acids. The germline V gene has CDR1 KGHDR and CDR2 SFDVKD. CDR3 loop: CASSLLRPGQPIHEQYF. The CDR3 nucleotides are TGTGCCAGCAGTCTCCTCCGACCGGGACAGCCTATCCACGAGCAGTACTTC.

A note on this clonotype: A much larger clone differs by one base, so this may be a read error. The chain has TRBV12-3 or TRBV12-4 and TRBJ1-6, with D possibly TRBD1 on 6 matching bases. V was clipped by 5 bases and J by 4 bases, with 15 bases between them. The CDR3 is 16 amino acids. The CDR3 region has the DNA TGTGCCAGCAGTACCAGGGGCAGCGGGTATAATTCACCCCTCCACTTT. Its protein is CASSTRGSGYNSPLHF.

The chain is built from TRBV10-3 and TRBJ1-1; D is uncertain. Germline lookup yields CDR1 ENHRY and CDR2 SYGVKD. This CDR3 spans 14 amino acids. V was cut by 6 bases and J by 11 bases, with 22 bases left in between. The CDR3 DNA reads TGTGCCATCAGCAAGACCGGGAGCCTTTATGGGGCTTTCTTT. It encodes CAISKTGSLYGAFF.

This chain uses TRBV25-1 with TRBJ1-6; 8 bases are a match to TRBD1. In germline, CDR1 is MGHDK, CDR2 SYGVNS. The CDR3 is made up of 14 amino acids. DNA for the CDR3: TGTGCTAGAGGGGGACAGGAATCTAATTCACCCCTCCACTTT. This gives the protein CARGGQESNSPLHF.

This sequence joins TRBV5-1 and TRBJ1-1; 9 positions match TRBD1. Trimming removed 6 bases from V and 4 bases from J; junction bases left unmatched: 13. This CDR3 region has 16 residues. From germline, CDR1 is SGHRS and CDR2 YFSETQ. DNA for the CDR3: TGCGCCAGCAAGCTCGACAGGGGGAATAGTGGCACTGAAGCTTTCTTT. It encodes CASKLDRGNSGTEAFF.

This clonotype has only a few counts. The chain links TRBV20-1 to TRBJ1-2; D is unresolved. The V end was cut by 0 bases, the J end by 4 bases, with 24 bases between. Germline CDR1 DFQATT, CDR2 SNEGSKA (reference sequence). The CDR3 is made up of 18 amino acids. The CDR3: CSARDSGRIHGGPYGYTF. CDR3 bases: TGCAGTGCTAGAGATTCGGGCAGGATCCACGGCGGGCCCTATGGCTACACCTTC.

This clonotype showed up just a few times. The chain couples TRBV3-1 to TRBJ2-5; the D gene could be TRBD1 or TRBD2 (5 bases each). CDR1 and CDR2 (germline): LGHDT, YNNKEL (reference sequence). The CDR3 spans 15 residues. V lost 1 base, J lost 3 bases, and 12 bases lay in between. DNA of the CDR3: TGTGCCAGCAGCCAAGTCGGGACGAGGGAAGAGACCCAGTACTTC. This sequence encodes CASSQVGTREETQYF.

In this sample, this clonotype turned up many times. The gene calls are TRBV7-8 and TRBJ1-5; D may be TRBD1 (6 bases). Trimming took 5 bases from V and 2 from J, leaving 16 bases between them. Germline lookup yields CDR1 SGHVS and CDR2 FQNEAQ. The CDR3 runs to 16 residues. CDR3 sequence reads: CASSPYRDLGNQPQHF. DNA for the CDR3: TGTGCCAGCAGCCCTTACAGGGATCTAGGCAATCAGCCCCAGCATTTT.

The rearrangement links TRBV12-3 or TRBV12-4 to TRBJ1-2, with D tentatively TRBD1 (5 bases). V was clipped by 5 bases and J by 1 base, with 20 bases between them. This CDR3 is built from 17 residues. The CDR3 DNA reads as TGTGCCAGCAGTACCCTGCGCGGGCAGGGTATTAACTATGGCTACACCTTC. Residues: CASSTLRGQGINYGYTF.

This clonotype turned up a few times. The chain uses TRBV7-2 and TRBJ1-2; 7 bases are shared with TRBD1. The CDR3 has 15 residues. After removal of 0 bases from V and 4 bases from J, the junction contained 5 bases not matched to a gene. Germline CDR1 and CDR2: SGHTA and FQGNSA. CDR3 protein: CASSLAVGQSYGYTF. The CDR3 nucleotides read TGTGCCAGCAGCTTAGCCGTGGGACAGTCCTATGGCTACACCTTC.

This clonotype appeared many times. The chain recombines TRBV7-8 with TRBJ1-1; maybe TRBD1 (6 bases). Germline V lookup: CDR1 SGHVS, CDR2 FQNEAQ. CDR3 length equals 13 residues. Trimming took off 2 bases at V and 4 bases at J, with 8 bases between the two ends. CDR3 DNA: TGTGCCAGCAGCTTACGGACAGCCACTGAAGCTTTCTTT. As protein: CASSLRTATEAFF. The whole variable domain, filled in from reference TRBV7-8 and TRBJ1-1, reads GAGVSQSPRYKVAKRGQDVALRCDPISGHVSLFWYQQALGQGPEFLTYFQNEAQLDKSGLPSDRFFAERPEGSVSTLKIQRTQQEDSAVYLCASSLRTATEAFFGQGTRLTVV.

The chain joins TRBV20-1 to TRBJ2-7, with 8 bases identical to TRBD1. The CDR3 runs to 14 residues. Germline CDR1 is DFQATT and CDR2 is SNEGSKA (reference sequence). V lost 6 bases, J lost 5 bases, and 12 bases stayed unmatched. This chain's CDR3 is CSARTRTGLHEQYF. CDR3 bases: TGCAGTGCCAGGACCAGGACAGGGCTCCACGAGCAGTACTTC.